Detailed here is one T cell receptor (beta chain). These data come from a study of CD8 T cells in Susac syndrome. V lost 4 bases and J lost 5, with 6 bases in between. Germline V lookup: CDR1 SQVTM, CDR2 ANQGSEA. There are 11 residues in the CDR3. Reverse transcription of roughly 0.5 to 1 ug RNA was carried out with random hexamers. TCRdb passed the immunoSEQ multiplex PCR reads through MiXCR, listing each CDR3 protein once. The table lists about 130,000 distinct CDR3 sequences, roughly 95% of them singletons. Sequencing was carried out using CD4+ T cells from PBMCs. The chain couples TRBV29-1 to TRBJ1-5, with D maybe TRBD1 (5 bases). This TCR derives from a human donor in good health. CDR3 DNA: TGCAGCGTTGGCAGGGATCAGCCCCAGCATTTT. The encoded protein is CSVGRDQPQHF.